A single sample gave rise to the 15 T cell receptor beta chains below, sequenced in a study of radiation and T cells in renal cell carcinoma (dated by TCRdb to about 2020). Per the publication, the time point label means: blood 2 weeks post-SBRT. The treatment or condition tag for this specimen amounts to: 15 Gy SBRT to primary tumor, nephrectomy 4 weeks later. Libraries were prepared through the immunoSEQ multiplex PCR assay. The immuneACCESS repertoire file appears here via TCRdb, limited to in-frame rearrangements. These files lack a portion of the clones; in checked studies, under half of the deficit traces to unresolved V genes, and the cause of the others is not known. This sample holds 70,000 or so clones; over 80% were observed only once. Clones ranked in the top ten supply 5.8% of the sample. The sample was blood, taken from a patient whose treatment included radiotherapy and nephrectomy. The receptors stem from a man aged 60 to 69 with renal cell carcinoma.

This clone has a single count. CDR3 sequence (DNA): TGTGCCTGGGGCTTCGACTTGTTCTACGAGCAGTACTTC. Its protein product is CAWGFDLFYEQYF. The gene calls are TRBV30 and TRBJ2-7, with no clear D. CDR1 and CDR2 (germline): GTSNPN, SVGIG (reference sequence). V lost 5 bases to trimming and J lost 3 bases, with 14 bases between them. The CDR3 is 13 amino acids. Full variable domain (outside the CDR3, taken from reference TRBV30 and TRBJ2-7): SQTIHQWPATLVQPVGSPLSLECTVEGTSNPNLYWYRQAAGRGLQLLFYSVGIGQISSEVPQNLSASRPQDRQFILSSKKLLLSDSGFYLCAWGFDLFYEQYFGPGTRLTVT.

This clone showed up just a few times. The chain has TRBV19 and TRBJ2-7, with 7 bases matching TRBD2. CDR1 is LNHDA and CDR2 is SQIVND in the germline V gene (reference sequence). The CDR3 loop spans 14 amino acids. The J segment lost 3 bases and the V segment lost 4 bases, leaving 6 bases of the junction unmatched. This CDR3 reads CASSSPGLVYEQYF. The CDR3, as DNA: TGTGCCAGTAGTAGCCCTGGACTAGTCTACGAGCAGTACTTC.

DNA for the CDR3: TGTGCCAGCAGCCGACAGGGAAGTAACGGCTACACCTTC. Translated, it gives CASSRQGSNGYTF. V usage is TRBV5-4 and J usage is TRBJ1-2; 7 bases are a match to TRBD1. J gave up 8 bases and V 4 bases, and 8 bases lay outside the gene matches. CDR1 is SGHNT, CDR2 YYREEE, per germline (reference sequence). CDR3 length: 13 amino acids.

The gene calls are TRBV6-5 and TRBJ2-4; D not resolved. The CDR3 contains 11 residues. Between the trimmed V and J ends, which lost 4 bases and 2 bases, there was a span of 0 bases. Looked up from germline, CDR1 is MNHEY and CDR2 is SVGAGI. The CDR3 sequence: CASSSKNIQYF. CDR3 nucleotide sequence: TGTGCCAGCAGTTCCAAAAACATTCAGTACTTC.

The CDR3 reads CASSSTGTSGVYEQYF. The CDR3 DNA sequence: TGCGCCAGCAGCTCAACCGGGACTAGCGGGGTCTACGAGCAGTACTTC. The rearrangement uses TRBV5-1 and TRBJ2-7; 13 bases map to TRBD2. CDR1 and CDR2 from the germline V gene are SGHRS and YFSETQ. Trimming at V came to 3 bases and at J to 3 bases, leaving 6 bases not matched to a gene. The CDR3 is 16 amino acids.

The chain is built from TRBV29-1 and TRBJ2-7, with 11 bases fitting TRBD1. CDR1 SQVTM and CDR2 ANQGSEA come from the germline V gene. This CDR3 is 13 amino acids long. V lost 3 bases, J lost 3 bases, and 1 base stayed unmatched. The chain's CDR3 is CSVEGQGVYEQYF. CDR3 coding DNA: TGCAGCGTTGAGGGACAGGGGGTCTACGAGCAGTACTTC.

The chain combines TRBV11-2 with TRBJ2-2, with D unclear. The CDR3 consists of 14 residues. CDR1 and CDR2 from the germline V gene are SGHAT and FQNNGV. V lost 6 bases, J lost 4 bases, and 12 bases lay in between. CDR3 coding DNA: TGTGCCAGCAGTCTCCGCGCCGGCACCGGGGAGCTGTTTTTT. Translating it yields CASSLRAGTGELFF.

The CDR3 here is CASSQVKGAGSDGNTIYF. The CDR3 bases are TGCGCCAGCAGCCAAGTAAAGGGGGCGGGATCCGATGGAAACACCATATATTTT. This chain uses TRBV4-1 with TRBJ1-3; 7 bases are a match to TRBD1. V lost 1 base to trimming and J lost 3 bases; unmatched junction nucleotides: 12. This CDR3 has 18 amino acids. Per germline, CDR1 MGHRA and CDR2 YSYEKL.

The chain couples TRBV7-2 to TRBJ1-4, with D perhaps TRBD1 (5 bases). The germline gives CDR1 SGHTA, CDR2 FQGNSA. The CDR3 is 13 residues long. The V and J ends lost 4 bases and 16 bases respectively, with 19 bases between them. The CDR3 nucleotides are TGTGCCAGCAGCTCCCGGGGCGACCTTGTCAGGTTTTTT. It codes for CASSSRGDLVRFF.

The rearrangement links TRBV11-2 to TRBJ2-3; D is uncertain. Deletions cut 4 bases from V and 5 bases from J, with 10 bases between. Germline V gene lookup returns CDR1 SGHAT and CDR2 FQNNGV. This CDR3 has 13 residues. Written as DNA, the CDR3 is TGTGCCAGCAGCTATAGGAGACTAGATACGCAGTATTTT. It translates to CASSYRRLDTQYF.

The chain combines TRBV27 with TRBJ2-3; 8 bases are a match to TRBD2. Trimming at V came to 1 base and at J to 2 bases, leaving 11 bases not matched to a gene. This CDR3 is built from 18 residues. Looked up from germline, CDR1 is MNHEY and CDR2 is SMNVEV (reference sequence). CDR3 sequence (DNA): TGTGCCAGCAGTTTATTGGCGGGAGGTCCATCGTTCACAGATACGCAGTATTTT. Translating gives CASSLLAGGPSFTDTQYF.

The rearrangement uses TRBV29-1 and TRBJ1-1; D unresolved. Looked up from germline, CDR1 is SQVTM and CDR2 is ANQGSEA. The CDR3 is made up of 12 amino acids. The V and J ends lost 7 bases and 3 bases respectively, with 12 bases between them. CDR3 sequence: CSALPRDTEAFF. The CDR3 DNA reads TGCAGCGCCTTACCCCGGGACACTGAAGCTTTCTTT.

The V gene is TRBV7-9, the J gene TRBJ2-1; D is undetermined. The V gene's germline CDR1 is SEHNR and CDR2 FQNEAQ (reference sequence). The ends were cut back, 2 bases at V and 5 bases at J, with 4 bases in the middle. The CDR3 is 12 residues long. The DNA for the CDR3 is TGTGCCAGCAGCTTAATAAACAATGAGCAGTTCTTC. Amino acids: CASSLINNEQFF.

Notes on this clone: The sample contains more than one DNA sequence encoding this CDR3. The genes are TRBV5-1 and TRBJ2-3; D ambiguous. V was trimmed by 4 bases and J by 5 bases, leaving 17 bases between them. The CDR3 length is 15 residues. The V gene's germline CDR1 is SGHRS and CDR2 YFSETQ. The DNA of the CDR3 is TGCGCCAGCAGCGAAGCAGGAGCGACAATAGATACGCAGTATTTT. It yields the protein CASSEAGATIDTQYF.

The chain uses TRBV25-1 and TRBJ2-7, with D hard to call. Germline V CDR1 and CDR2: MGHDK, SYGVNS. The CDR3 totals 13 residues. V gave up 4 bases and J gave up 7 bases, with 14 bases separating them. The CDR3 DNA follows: TGTGCCAGCAGTGGCGTTAGTGGGTGGGAGCAGTACTTC. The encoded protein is CASSGVSGWEQYF.